The clone carrying this T cell receptor (beta chain) was seen many times. Its target is not known. These data are taken from a study of early T cells in non-severe SARS-CoV-2 infection. Study findings and constraints: Reliance on VDJdb matching favored anti-spike CD8 responses; private and CD4 specificities were missed.

Germline CDR1 is SQVTM and CDR2 is ANQGSEA. V lost 7 bases and J lost 0, with 10 bases in between. The CDR3 spans 14 residues. From the 5' RACE reads, TCRdb called clonotypes with MiXCR, one entry per CDR3 protein. This sample has about 84,000 distinct CDR3 sequences, with around 10% found just once. The sample was whole blood. This clonotype was sampled from an adult who was a healthcare worker with PCR-confirmed SARS-CoV-2 infection or an uninfected control (not recorded which). The rearrangement joins TRBV29-1 to TRBJ2-6; possible D gene TRBD2, 6 bases. The CDR3 DNA is TGCAGCGCCGGGGGTCCCTCTGGGGCCAACGTCCTGACTTTC. Protein sequence: CSAGGPSGANVLTF.